The rows below give T cell receptor beta chains drawn from one sample of a study of identical twins. TCRdb reprocessed the 5' RACE reads with MiXCR, giving one entry per CDR3 protein. The sample includes 600,000 to 800,000 distinct CDR3 sequences, about 20% of them seen just once. The same sample was also studied in work on T cells expressing NK-cell markers.

Sequences were obtained from PBMCs. The receptors stem from a woman aged 18 to 35 in good health. CDR3s include the opening cysteine and the closing phenylalanine or tryptophan. A D gene is named only where the DNA matches it firmly. Clone sizes are given selectively: once, few, many, or a class where the clone is expanded.

D	size	V	J	length	DNA	CDR3
.	few	TRBV6-2/TRBV6-3	TRBJ2-1	14	TGTGCCAGCAGTCCCCTAAGCCCCGGAGGTGAGCAGTTCTTC	CASSPLSPGGEQFF
TRBD1	few	TRBV12-3/TRBV12-4	TRBJ2-7	14	TGTGCCAGCTCCTCCCGGGACAGGGGCAACGAGCAGTACTTC	CASSSRDRGNEQYF
.	few	TRBV7-2	TRBJ2-2	16	TGTGCCAGCAGCCCGCAAGTGGATCAGGGGTCCGGGGAGCTGTTTTTT	CASSPQVDQGSGELFF
TRBD1	few	TRBV7-2	TRBJ2-7	15	TGTGCCAGCAGCCCCCCCGCGACAGGGAGCTACGAGCAGTACTTC	CASSPPATGSYEQYF
.	.	TRBV7-3	TRBJ2-1	15	TGTGCCAGCAGCTTAAACGCCAGAAGCCTCAATGAGCAGTTCTTC	CASSLNARSLNEQFF
.	.	TRBV12-3/TRBV12-4	TRBJ2-7	14	TGTGCCAGCAGTTTAGTCCGGGGGCCCTACGAGCAGTACTTC	CASSLVRGPYEQYF
.	many	TRBV4-3	TRBJ2-3	16	TGCGCCAGCAGCCAAGATCGTGAGACTATGACAGATACGCAGTATTTT	CASSQDRETMTDTQYF
.	many	TRBV29-1	TRBJ2-7	12	TGCAGCGTTGGATTGGCATCCTACGAGCAGTACTTC	CSVGLASYEQYF
.	many	TRBV12-3/TRBV12-4	TRBJ2-3	14	TGTGCCAGCAGTTCCTACGGGGGCACAGATACGCAGTATTTT	CASSSYGGTDTQYF
TRBD2	.	TRBV4-3	TRBJ2-5	16	TGCGCCAGCAGCCACCTTAGCGGGAGGACCCAAGAGACCCAGTACTTC	CASSHLSGRTQETQYF
.	many	TRBV20-1	TRBJ1-4	14	TGCAGTGCCCTTCACACCACAACTAATGAAAAACTGTTTTTT	CSALHTTTNEKLFF
.	.	TRBV12-3/TRBV12-4	TRBJ2-2	15	TGTGCCAGCAGGAGCGGCTTACATCCCACCGGGGAGCTGTTTTTT	CASRSGLHPTGELFF
TRBD2	few	TRBV20-1	TRBJ2-1	13	TGCAGTGCTAGAGAGGGACTAAAGCAGGGGCAGTTCTTC	CSAREGLKQGQFF
TRBD2	.	TRBV5-1	TRBJ2-1	18	TGCGCCAGCGGACAACTAGCGGGGGGGCCAAGAACCTACAATGAGCAGTTCTTC	CASGQLAGGPRTYNEQFF
.	.	TRBV10-2	TRBJ2-4	14	TGCGCCAGCAGCGCAGGCGGGACTAAAAACATTCAGTACTTC	CASSAGGTKNIQYF
.	few	TRBV20-1	TRBJ2-1	13	TGCAGTGCTAGGGGGGTCTCCTACAATGAGCAGTTCTTC	CSARGVSYNEQFF
.	few	TRBV12-3/TRBV12-4	TRBJ1-1	13	TGTGCCAGCGCTGGGGGCGGAGGCCCTGAAGCTTTCTTT	CASAGGGGPEAFF